This T cell receptor (beta chain) is drawn from a study of blood T cell repertoires in COVID-19. Study-level information: Sites in the United States, Italy and Spain provided acute and convalescent COVID-19 samples.

Seattle patients were enrolled while actively infected and followed longitudinally. Profiling relied on immunoSEQ multiplex PCR, and the TCRdb table lists in-frame clones only, not all of them. The data contain about 260,000 clones, 75% to 95% of them singletons. V was pared by 4 bases and J by 0 bases, with 13 bases between. Germline V gene sequence: CDR1 SGDLS, CDR2 YYNGEE. The CDR3 totals 15 residues. The TCR comes from a young adult with COVID-19, enrolled during active disease. J is TRBJ1-1 and V is TRBV9, with D perhaps TRBD1 (6 bases). Input material: peripheral blood. CDR3 loop: CASSPRTAMNTEAFF. The CDR3 nucleotides are TGTGCCAGCAGCCCACGGACAGCCATGAACACTGAAGCTTTCTTT.